Following are 18 T cell receptor beta chains from one sample sequenced in a study of T cell responses to AZD1222 COVID-19 vaccine. Using immunoSEQ multiplex PCR, the repertoire was profiled, and TCRdb retains in-frame clones only, with some absent. The repertoire holds more than 85,000 clones, with approximately 85% as singletons. Specimen: peripheral blood, collected on day 0 of AZD1222 vaccination. The receptors were gathered from an adult in good health.

The V gene is TRBV27, the J gene TRBJ1-1, with 10 bases aligning to TRBD1. After removal of 4 bases from V and 1 base from J, the junction contained 9 bases not matched to a gene. This CDR3 contains 17 residues. Germline lookup yields CDR1 MNHEY and CDR2 SMNVEV (reference sequence). CDR3 protein: CASSYSTGGKENTEAFF. DNA for the CDR3: TGTGCCAGCAGTTATTCGACAGGGGGCAAGGAGAACACTGAAGCTTTCTTT.

The V call is TRBV20-1, the J call TRBJ1-6; D unresolved. Germline values: CDR1 DFQATT, CDR2 SNEGSKA (reference sequence). The germline V and J ends were trimmed by 3 bases and 5 bases, with 8 bases remaining between them. The CDR3 has 13 residues. CDR3 bases: TGCAGTGCTAGTTCGCAGGATAATTCACCCCTCCACTTT. Protein: CSASSQDNSPLHF.

The chain has TRBV27 and TRBJ1-2, with 7 bases fitting TRBD1. The V gene end was trimmed by 5 bases and the J gene end by 3 bases; junction bases not matched to a gene: 6. The germline gives CDR1 MNHEY, CDR2 SMNVEV (reference sequence). This CDR3 has 14 residues. CDR3 nucleotides: TGTGCCAGCAGTGGGGACAGTGGGCACTATGGCTACACCTTC. Its protein product is CASSGDSGHYGYTF.

The chain recombines TRBV4-1 with TRBJ1-2; 11 bases match TRBD1. This CDR3 region has 17 residues. Germline V gene lookup returns CDR1 MGHRA and CDR2 YSYEKL. Germline trimming cut 4 bases from V and 2 bases from J; bases unmatched to any gene: 9. The CDR3 nucleotides read TGCGCCAGCAGCCCCACCCGGGACAGGGGGAGAAACTATGGCTACACCTTC. Its translation is CASSPTRDRGRNYGYTF.

This rearrangement joins TRBV12-3 or TRBV12-4 to TRBJ1-4; D is possibly TRBD1 (5 bases). V gave up 5 bases and J gave up 7 bases, with 11 bases separating them. The CDR3 has 13 residues. The CDR3 bases are TGTGCCAGCAGTCAGAATAGGGGTGAAAAACTGTTTTTT. Protein sequence: CASSQNRGEKLFF.

Only a few counts were recorded for this clone. This sequence joins TRBV5-6 and TRBJ2-5; tentatively, D is TRBD1 (5 bases). The ends were cut back, 5 bases at V and 1 base at J, with 18 bases in the middle. The CDR3 length is 16 residues. From germline, CDR1 is SGHDT and CDR2 YYEEEE. The CDR3 DNA sequence: TGTGCCAGCAGTTCCATTAACTCAGGGATCCAAGAGACCCAGTACTTC. As protein: CASSSINSGIQETQYF.

This clone was counted once. The V gene is TRBV11-2, the J gene TRBJ1-5; perhaps TRBD1 as D (5 bases). Looked up from germline, CDR1 is SGHAT and CDR2 is FQNNGV. The germline V and J ends were trimmed by 3 bases and 0 bases, with 6 bases remaining between them. The CDR3 length is 14 residues. CDR3 residues: CASSLGPSNQPQHF. The DNA for the CDR3 is TGTGCCAGCAGCTTGGGGCCTAGCAATCAGCCCCAGCATTTT.

Here the CDR3 DNA reads TGTGCCAGCGTAGATACAGGGGAACTTGAAGCTTTCTTT. This translates into CASVDTGELEAFF. The chain links TRBV5-8 to TRBJ1-1; 7 positions match TRBD1. The J segment lost 7 bases and the V segment lost 7 bases, leaving 10 bases of the junction unmatched. The V gene's germline CDR1 is SGHTS and CDR2 YDEGEE. This CDR3 is built from 13 residues.

The V and J genes are TRBV6-5 and TRBJ1-2, with 8 bases lining up with TRBD1. The J segment lost 4 bases and the V segment lost 6 bases, leaving 10 bases of the junction unmatched. CDR1 MNHEY and CDR2 SVGAGI come from the germline V gene. This CDR3 contains 15 residues. As DNA, the CDR3 is TGTGCCAGCAGCAACTCAGGGGGCATAGTCTATGGCTACACCTTC. It codes for CASSNSGGIVYGYTF.

This chain connects TRBV3-1 (or the pseudogene TRBV3-2) to TRBJ1-4; unclear D gene. The CDR3 extends over 11 amino acids. Per germline, CDR1 LGHDT and CDR2 YNNKEL (reference sequence). Trimming pared 1 base from V and 8 bases from J, leaving 2 bases between. The CDR3 region has the DNA TGTGCCAGCAGCCAAGGCGAAAAACTGTTTTTT. Protein product: CASSQGEKLFF.

This chain's CDR3 is CASSLPDKVDPYGYTF. CDR3 coding DNA: TGTGCCAGCAGCTTACCGGACAAAGTCGACCCCTATGGCTACACCTTC. V and J are TRBV7-9 and TRBJ1-2, with D maybe TRBD1 (5 bases). This CDR3 contains 16 residues. Looked up from germline, CDR1 is SEHNR and CDR2 is FQNEAQ (reference sequence). Trimming took off 2 bases at V and 4 bases at J, with 17 bases between the two ends. The entire variable domain, with the rest obtained from reference TRBV7-9 and TRBJ1-2, is as follows: DTGVSQNPRHKITKRGQNVTFRCDPISEHNRLYWYRQTLGQGPEFLTYFQNEAQLEKSRLLSDRFSAERPKGSFSTLEIQRTEQGDSAMYLCASSLPDKVDPYGYTFGSGTRLTVV.

The DNA for the CDR3 is TGTGCCAGCACCGGTAGGGCCCTTCGGAGTGGCTACACCTTC. It codes for CASTGRALRSGYTF. This rearrangement joins TRBV7-9 to TRBJ1-2; no definite D call. Deletions cut 7 bases from V and 7 bases from J, with 19 bases between. From germline, CDR1 is SEHNR and CDR2 FQNEAQ (reference sequence). This CDR3 is 14 amino acids long.

This chain links TRBV19 with TRBJ1-4; 9 bases align to TRBD1. This CDR3 has 16 residues. Trimming removed 5 bases from V and 0 bases from J; junction bases left unmatched: 4. Germline V gives CDR1 LNHDA, CDR2 SQIVND (reference sequence). This chain's CDR3 is CASSLRQGATNEKLFF. CDR3 bases: TGTGCCAGTAGTCTCAGACAGGGGGCAACTAATGAAAAACTGTTTTTT.

The chain employs TRBV30 and TRBJ1-4, with 8 bases aligning to TRBD1. CDR1 is GTSNPN and CDR2 is SVGIG in the germline V gene (reference sequence). V shed 1 base and J 6 bases; nucleotides not matched to a gene: 4. The CDR3 runs to 14 residues. The CDR3 DNA sequence: TGTGCCTGGAGTGAACAGGGGGGCGATGAAAAACTGTTTTTT. Its protein product is CAWSEQGGDEKLFF.

The CDR3 DNA is TGTGCCAGCAGCCTCGACAGCCGTCATAGGACCCTCCACTTT. Translation gives CASSLDSRHRTLHF. J is TRBJ1-6 and V is TRBV7-2; a possible D gene is TRBD1 (5 bases). Germline V gene lookup returns CDR1 SGHTA and CDR2 FQGNSA. V was clipped by 5 bases and J by 14 bases, with 19 bases between them. CDR3 length equals 14 residues.

The chain uses TRBV7-2 and TRBJ1-5, with TRBD1 as a possible D gene (6 bases). Germline V gene sequence: CDR1 SGHTA, CDR2 FQGNSA. This CDR3 spans 13 amino acids. With 0 bases removed from V and 10 bases from J, the gap between germline ends came to 10 bases. This chain's CDR3 is CASSLAQGRPQHF. CDR3 coding DNA: TGTGCCAGCAGCTTAGCGCAGGGGAGACCCCAGCATTTT.

V gene TRBV9 combines with J gene TRBJ2-3; D unclear. Germline CDR1 SGDLS, CDR2 YYNGEE. Trimming cost V 2 bases and J 0 bases, with 13 bases left between them. This CDR3 has 16 residues. In nucleotides, the CDR3 is TGTGCCAGCAGCGTCCGACCTACGACTAGCACAGATACGCAGTATTTT. Protein product: CASSVRPTTSTDTQYF.

This chain links TRBV6-5 with TRBJ1-5; possibly TRBD1 for D (6 bases). The germline gives CDR1 MNHEY, CDR2 SVGAGI. The V end was cut by 6 bases, the J end by 7 bases, with 19 bases between. The CDR3 contains 15 residues. CDR3 loop: CASRTYRDSQQPQHF. As DNA, the CDR3 is TGTGCCAGCAGGACGTACAGGGATTCGCAACAGCCCCAGCATTTT.